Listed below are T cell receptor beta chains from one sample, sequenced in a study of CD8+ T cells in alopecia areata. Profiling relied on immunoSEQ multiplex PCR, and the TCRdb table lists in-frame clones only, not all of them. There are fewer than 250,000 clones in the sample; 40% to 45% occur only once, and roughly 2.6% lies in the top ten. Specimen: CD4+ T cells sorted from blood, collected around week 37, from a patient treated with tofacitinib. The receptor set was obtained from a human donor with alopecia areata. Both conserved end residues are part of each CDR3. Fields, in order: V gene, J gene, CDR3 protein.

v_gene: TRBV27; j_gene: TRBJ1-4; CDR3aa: CASSPTDGVNEKLFF
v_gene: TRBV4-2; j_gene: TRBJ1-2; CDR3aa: CASSQNTGTVYGYTF
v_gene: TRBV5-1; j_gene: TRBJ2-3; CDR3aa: CASSPRDRRTDTQYF
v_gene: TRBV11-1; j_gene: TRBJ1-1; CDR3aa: CASSQGRMNTEAFF
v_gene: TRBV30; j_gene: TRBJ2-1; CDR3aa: CAWSASPGTGVTYNEQFF
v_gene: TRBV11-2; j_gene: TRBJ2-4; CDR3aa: CASSSRTGASIQYF
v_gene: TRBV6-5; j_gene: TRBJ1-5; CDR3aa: CASSLNRGSNQPQHF
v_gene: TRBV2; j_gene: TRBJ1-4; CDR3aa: CASTSGATNEKLFF
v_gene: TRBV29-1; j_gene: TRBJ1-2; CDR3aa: CSVEGAGYGYTF
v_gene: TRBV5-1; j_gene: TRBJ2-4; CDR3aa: CASSLGGAKNIQYF
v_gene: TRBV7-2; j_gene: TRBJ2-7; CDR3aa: CASSSTSYEQYF
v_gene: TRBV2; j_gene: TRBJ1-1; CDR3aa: CASRDTRRGNTEAFF
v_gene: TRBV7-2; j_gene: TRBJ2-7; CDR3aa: CASGDYEQYF
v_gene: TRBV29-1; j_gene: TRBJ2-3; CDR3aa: CSYGGDGGDTQYF
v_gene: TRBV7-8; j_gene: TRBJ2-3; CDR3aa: CASSSTGFADTQYF
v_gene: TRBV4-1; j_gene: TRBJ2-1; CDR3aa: CASSQPALSSYNEQFF
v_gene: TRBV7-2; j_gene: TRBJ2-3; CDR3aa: CASSLGGATGVGTDTQYF
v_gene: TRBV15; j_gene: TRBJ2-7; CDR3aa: CATSRMGPGGQYF
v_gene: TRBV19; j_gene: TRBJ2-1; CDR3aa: CASARDRVSEQFF
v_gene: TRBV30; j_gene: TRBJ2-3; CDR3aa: CAWSLTRTPGQGSDTQYF
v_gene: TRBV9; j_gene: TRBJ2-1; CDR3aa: CASSAPSGTPGVGVNEQFF
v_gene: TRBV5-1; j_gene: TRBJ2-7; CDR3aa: CASSLGISGTSYEQYF
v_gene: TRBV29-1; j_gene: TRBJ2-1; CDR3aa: CSVEGVPGYNEQFF
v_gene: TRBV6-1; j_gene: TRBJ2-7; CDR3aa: CASSPVGTSIAEQYF
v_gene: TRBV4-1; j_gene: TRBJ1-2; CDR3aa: CASSFGPGAKGYTF
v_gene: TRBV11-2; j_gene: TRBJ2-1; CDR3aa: CASSGGPQEYNEQFF
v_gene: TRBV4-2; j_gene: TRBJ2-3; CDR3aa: CASSQVHAGLAGGFRTDTQYF
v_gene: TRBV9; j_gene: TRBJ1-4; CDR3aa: CASSFGQHNEKLFF
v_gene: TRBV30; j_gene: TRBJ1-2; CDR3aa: CAAFPTGGFNYGYTF
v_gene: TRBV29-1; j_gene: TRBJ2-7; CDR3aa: CSVRAGVEYEQYF
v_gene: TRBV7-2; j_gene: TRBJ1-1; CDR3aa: CASSFRDGPRTEAFF
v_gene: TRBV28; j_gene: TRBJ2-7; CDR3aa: CASSWGSGALRQYF
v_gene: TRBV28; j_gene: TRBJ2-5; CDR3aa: CASSRRTVKETQYF
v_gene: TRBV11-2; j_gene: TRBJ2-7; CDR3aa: CASSLDRARETYEQYF
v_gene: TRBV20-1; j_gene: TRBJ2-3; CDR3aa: CSAYTDTQYF
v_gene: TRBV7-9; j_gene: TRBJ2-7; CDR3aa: CASSLAPQGGEQYF
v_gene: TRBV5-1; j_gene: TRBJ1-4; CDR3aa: CASRDGATNEKLFF
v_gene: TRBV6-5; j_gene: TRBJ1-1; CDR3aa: CASSGRTEAFF
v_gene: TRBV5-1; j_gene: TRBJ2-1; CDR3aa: CASSLAGPGLGPNVEQFF
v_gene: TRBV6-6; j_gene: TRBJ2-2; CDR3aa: CASSYSGTSVTGELFF
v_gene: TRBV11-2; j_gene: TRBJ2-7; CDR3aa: CASSLSEFYEQYF
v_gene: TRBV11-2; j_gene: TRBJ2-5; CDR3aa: CASSLGLRETQYF